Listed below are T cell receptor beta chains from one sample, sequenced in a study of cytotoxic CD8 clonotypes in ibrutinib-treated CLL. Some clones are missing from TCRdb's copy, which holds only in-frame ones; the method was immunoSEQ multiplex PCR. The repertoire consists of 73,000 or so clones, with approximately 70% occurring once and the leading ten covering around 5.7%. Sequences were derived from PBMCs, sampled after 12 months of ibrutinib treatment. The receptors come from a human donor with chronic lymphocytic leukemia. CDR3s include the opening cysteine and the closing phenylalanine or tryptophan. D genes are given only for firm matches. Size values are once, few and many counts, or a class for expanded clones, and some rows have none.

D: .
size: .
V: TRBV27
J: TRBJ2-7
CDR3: CASSLLWGGRESSYEQYF
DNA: TGTGCCAGCAGTTTATTATGGGGAGGCAGGGAGAGCTCCTACGAGCAGTACTTC

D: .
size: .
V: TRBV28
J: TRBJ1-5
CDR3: CASTGGGYSNQPQHF
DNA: TGTGCCAGCACGGGGGGCGGCTATAGCAATCAGCCCCAGCATTTT

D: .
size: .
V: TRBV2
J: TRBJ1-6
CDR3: CASRTGPLPPLHF
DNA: TGTGCCAGCAGAACCGGGCCTTTGCCGCCCCTCCACTTT

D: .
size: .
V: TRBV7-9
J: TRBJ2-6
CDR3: CASSRGEGAGANVLTF
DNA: TGTGCCAGCAGCCGAGGGGAAGGGGCAGGGGCCAACGTCCTGACTTTC

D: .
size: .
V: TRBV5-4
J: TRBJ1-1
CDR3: CASSLARGLNTEAFF
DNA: TGTGCCAGCAGCTTGGCAAGGGGACTGAACACTGAAGCTTTCTTT

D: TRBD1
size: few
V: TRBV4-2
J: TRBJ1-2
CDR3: CASSLPRGQGNGYTF
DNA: TGTGCCAGCAGCCTACCAAGGGGGCAGGGTAACGGCTACACCTTC

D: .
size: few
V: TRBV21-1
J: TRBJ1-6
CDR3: CASSNSWGAYNSPLHF
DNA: TGTGCCAGCAGCAATTCGTGGGGAGCCTATAATTCACCCCTCCACTTT

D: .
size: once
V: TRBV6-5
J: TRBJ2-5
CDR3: CASSYYSGQETQYF
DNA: TGTGCCAGCAGTTACTATTCAGGGCAAGAGACCCAGTACTTC

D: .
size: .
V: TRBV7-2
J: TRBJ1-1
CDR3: CASSLFPRGVNTEAFF
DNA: TGTGCCAGCAGCTTATTCCCCAGGGGCGTGAACACTGAAGCTTTCTTT

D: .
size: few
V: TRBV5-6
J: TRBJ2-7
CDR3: CASSLAYEQYF
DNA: TGTGCCAGCAGCTTGGCCTACGAGCAGTACTTC

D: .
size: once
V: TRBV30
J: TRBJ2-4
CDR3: CAWSAEIKAKNIQYF
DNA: TGTGCCTGGAGTGCCGAGATCAAAGCCAAAAACATTCAGTACTTC

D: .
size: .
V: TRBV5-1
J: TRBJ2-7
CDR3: CASSLGVPSYEQYF
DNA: TGCGCCAGCAGCTTAGGGGTACCCTCCTACGAGCAGTACTTC

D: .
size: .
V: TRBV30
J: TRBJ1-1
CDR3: CAWIRVAEAFF
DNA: TGTGCCTGGATACGGGTGGCTGAAGCTTTCTTT

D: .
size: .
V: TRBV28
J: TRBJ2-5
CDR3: CASSSGARRGETQYF
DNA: TGTGCCAGCAGTTCGGGGGCTCGCCGCGGGGAGACCCAGTACTTC

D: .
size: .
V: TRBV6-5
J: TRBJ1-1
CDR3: CASSPLGLRAFF
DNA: TGTGCCAGCAGTCCGCTGGGCCTTCGCGCTTTCTTT

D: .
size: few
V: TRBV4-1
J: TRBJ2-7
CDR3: CASSQEGPEYEQYF
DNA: TGCGCCAGCAGCCAAGAAGGCCCGGAGTACGAGCAGTACTTC

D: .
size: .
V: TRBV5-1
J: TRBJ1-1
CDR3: CASSLLGTTNTEAFF
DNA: TGCGCCAGCAGCTTATTAGGCACAACGAACACTGAAGCTTTCTTT

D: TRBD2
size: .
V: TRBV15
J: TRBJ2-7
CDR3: CATSRDGTTYEQYF
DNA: TGTGCCACCAGCAGAGATGGGACTACCTACGAGCAGTACTTC

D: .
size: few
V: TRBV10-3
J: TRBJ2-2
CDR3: CAIQGRSNTGELFF
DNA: TGTGCCATCCAAGGCAGATCAAACACCGGGGAGCTGTTTTTT

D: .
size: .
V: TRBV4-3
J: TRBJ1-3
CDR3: CASSQTMGGSGNTIYF
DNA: TGCGCCAGCAGCCAGACCATGGGGGGTTCTGGAAACACCATATATTTT

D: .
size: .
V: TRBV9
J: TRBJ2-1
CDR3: CASSVGAENILGVSYNEQFF
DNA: TGTGCCAGCAGCGTAGGGGCAGAAAATATCCTGGGGGTTTCCTACAATGAGCAGTTCTTC

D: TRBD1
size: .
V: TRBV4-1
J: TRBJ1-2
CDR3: CASSQVVKGAPANYGYTF
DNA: TGCGCCAGCAGCCAAGTTGTAAAGGGGGCTCCAGCTAACTATGGCTACACCTTC

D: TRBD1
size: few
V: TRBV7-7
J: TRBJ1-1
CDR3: CASSSRTGRDSEAFF
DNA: TGTGCCAGCAGCTCCCGGACAGGGAGGGACTCCGAAGCTTTCTTT

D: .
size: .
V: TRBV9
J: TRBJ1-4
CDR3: CASSPRGRGFEKLFF
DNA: TGTGCCAGCAGCCCTCGCGGCAGGGGCTTTGAAAAACTGTTTTTT

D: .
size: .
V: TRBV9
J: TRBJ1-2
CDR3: CASSGPEGVSGYTF
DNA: TGTGCCAGCAGCGGGCCGGAGGGAGTTAGTGGCTACACCTTC

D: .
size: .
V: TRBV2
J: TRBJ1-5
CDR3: CASSEMEGNQPQHF
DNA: TGTGCCAGCAGCGAAATGGAGGGGAATCAGCCCCAGCATTTT

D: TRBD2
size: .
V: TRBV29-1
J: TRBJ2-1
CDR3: CSVAQGGGSVEQFF
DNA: TGCAGCGTTGCCCAAGGCGGGGGGTCGGTTGAGCAGTTCTTC

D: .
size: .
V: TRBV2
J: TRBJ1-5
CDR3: CASSEYLPDNQPQHF
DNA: TGTGCCAGCAGTGAATACCTACCCGACAATCAGCCTCAGCATTTT

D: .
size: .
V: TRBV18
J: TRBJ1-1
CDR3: CASSPSLGNSDTEAFF
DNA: TGTGCCAGCTCACCATCTCTGGGTAATTCGGACACTGAAGCTTTCTTT

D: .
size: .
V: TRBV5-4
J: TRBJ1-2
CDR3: CASSLIGIINYGYTF
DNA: TGTGCCAGCAGCTTGATAGGCATTATTAACTATGGCTACACCTTC

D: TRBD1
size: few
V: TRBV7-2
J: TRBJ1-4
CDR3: CASSFGTGGHEKLFF
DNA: TGTGCCAGCAGCTTCGGGACAGGGGGCCATGAAAAACTGTTTTTT

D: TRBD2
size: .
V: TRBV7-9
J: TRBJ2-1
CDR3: CASSPGLAGGSYNEQFF
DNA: TGTGCCAGCAGCCCGGGACTAGCGGGGGGGTCTTACAATGAGCAGTTCTTC

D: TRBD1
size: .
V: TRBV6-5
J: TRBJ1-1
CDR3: CASSPGTVTEAFF
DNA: TGTGCCAGCAGTCCCGGGACAGTAACTGAAGCTTTCTTT

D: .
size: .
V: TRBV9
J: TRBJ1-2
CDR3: CASSPSDGYTF
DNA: TGTGCCAGCAGCCCTTCGGATGGCTACACCTTC

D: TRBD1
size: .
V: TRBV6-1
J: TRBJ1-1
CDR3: CASSDFNRGRLKLAFF
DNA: TGTGCCAGCAGTGATTTTAACAGGGGGCGCCTGAAGCTGGCTTTCTTT

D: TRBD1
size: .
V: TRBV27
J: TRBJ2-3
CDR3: CASSLRGPFDTQYF
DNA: TGTGCCAGCAGTTTGAGGGGGCCATTTGATACGCAGTATTTT

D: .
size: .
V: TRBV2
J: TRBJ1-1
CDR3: CASRGDGGMNTEAFF
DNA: TGTGCCAGCAGGGGCGATGGGGGCATGAACACTGAAGCTTTCTTT

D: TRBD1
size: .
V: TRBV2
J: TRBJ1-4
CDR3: CASMGQGHEKLFF
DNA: TGTGCCAGCATGGGACAGGGGCATGAGAAACTGTTTTTT

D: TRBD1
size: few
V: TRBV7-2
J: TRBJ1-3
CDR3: CASSFGTAGNTIYF
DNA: TGTGCCAGCAGCTTCGGGACAGCTGGAAACACCATATATTTT

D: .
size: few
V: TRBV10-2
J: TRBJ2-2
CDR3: CASSENQGQNTGELFF
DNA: TGCGCCAGCAGTGAGAATCAGGGCCAGAACACCGGGGAGCTGTTTTTT

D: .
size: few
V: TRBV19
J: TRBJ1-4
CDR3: CASSPGGMTNEKLFF
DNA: TGTGCCAGTAGTCCAGGAGGCATGACTAATGAAAAACTGTTTTTT